The clone carrying this T cell receptor beta chain was observed once. In the same sample, other DNA sequences code for this CDR3. This entry comes from a study of blood T cell repertoires in COVID-19. Some clones are missing from TCRdb's copy, which holds only in-frame ones; the method was immunoSEQ multiplex PCR. The sample holds a few hundred thousand clones, nearly 90% seen once. V lost 5 bases and J 5 bases, leaving 11 bases between the germline ends. This CDR3 has 12 amino acids. Germline lookup yields CDR1 SGHRS and CDR2 YFSETQ. This chain joins TRBV5-1 and TRBJ2-7; D possibly corresponds to TRBD2 (7 bases). The TCR was taken from a man in his thirties or forties who had been exposed to COVID-19. Sequenced sample: PBMCs or T cells enriched from blood (not recorded which). The DNA for the CDR3 is TGCGCCAGCAGTACGGGGGGCCACGAGCAGTACTTC. Its translation is CASSTGGHEQYF. Filled out from reference TRBV5-1 and TRBJ2-7, the complete variable domain reads KAGVTQTPRYLIKTRGQQVTLSCSPISGHRSVSWYQQTPGQGLQFLFEYFSETQRNKGNFPGRFSGRQFSNSRSEMNVSTLELGDSALYLCASSTGGHEQYFGPGTRLTVT.